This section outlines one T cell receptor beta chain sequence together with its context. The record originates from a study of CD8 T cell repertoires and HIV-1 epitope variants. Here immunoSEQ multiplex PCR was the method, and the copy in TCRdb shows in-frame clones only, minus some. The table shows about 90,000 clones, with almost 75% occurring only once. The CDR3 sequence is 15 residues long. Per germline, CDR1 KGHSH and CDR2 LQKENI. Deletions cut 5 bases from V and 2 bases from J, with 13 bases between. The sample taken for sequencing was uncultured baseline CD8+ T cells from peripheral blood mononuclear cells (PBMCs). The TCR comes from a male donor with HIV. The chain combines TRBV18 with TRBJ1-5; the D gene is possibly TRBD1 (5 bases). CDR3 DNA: TGTGCCAGCTCATCCCAGGAAGGGGGCAATCAGCCCCAGCATTTT. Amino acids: CASSSQEGGNQPQHF. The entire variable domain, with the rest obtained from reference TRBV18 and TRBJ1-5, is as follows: NAGVMQNPRHLVRRRGQEARLRCSPMKGHSHVYWYRQLPEEGLKFMVYLQKENIIDESGMPKERFSAEFPKEGPSILRIQQVVRGDSAAYFCASSSQEGGNQPQHFGDGTRLSIL.